Listed below are T cell receptor beta chains from one sample, sequenced in a study of shared clonotypes between healthy human individuals. Using immunoSEQ multiplex PCR, the repertoire was profiled, and TCRdb retains in-frame clones only, with some absent. The sample includes about 2.4 million clones, 90% to 95% of them seen just once. The sequencing input was naive CD4+ T cells sorted from blood. The receptors were gathered from a man younger than 35 in good health. The CDR3 runs from the conserved cysteine through the conserved F or W. The D gene is left open where the match is weak. Size values are once, few and many counts, or a class for expanded clones, and some rows have none.

TRBV4-3	NA	TRBD2	TRBJ2-1	CASSRVGLASYNEQFF	TGCGCCAGCAGTCGGGTAGGACTAGCCAGCTACAATGAGCAGTTCTTC
TRBV28	NA	NA	TRBJ1-1	CASSPGTISDAFF	TGTGCCAGCAGTCCTGGGACAATTTCTGACGCTTTCTTT
TRBV11-3	NA	TRBD1	TRBJ2-2	CASSLGDRGDTGELFF	TGTGCCAGCAGCTTGGGTGACAGGGGCGACACCGGGGAGCTGTTTTTT
TRBV2	NA	NA	TRBJ2-2	CASTQGGAPTGELFF	TGTGCCAGCACCCAGGGGGGGGCACCCACCGGGGAGCTGTTTTTT
TRBV27	NA	NA	TRBJ2-3	CASSFGAGAATDTQYF	TGTGCCAGCAGTTTTGGCGCGGGGGCCGCGACAGATACGCAGTATTTT
TRBV6-6	NA	NA	TRBJ1-5	CASSYRGSNQPQHF	TGTGCCAGCAGTTACAGGGGAAGCAATCAGCCCCAGCATTTT
TRBV4-1	NA	TRBD1	TRBJ2-7	CASSQDGTAGAYEQYF	TGCGCCAGCAGCCAAGATGGGACAGCCGGGGCCTACGAGCAGTACTTC
TRBV7-9	once	TRBD2	TRBJ2-3	CASSLGSPSGSTDTQYF	TGTGCCAGCAGCTTAGGTAGCCCTAGCGGGAGCACAGATACGCAGTATTTT
TRBV5-6	NA	NA	TRBJ2-5	CASSLGRAGTQYF	TGTGCCAGCAGCCTGGGACGGGCGGGGACCCAGTACTTC
TRBV6-5	NA	NA	TRBJ2-7	CASSYGSGANYEQYF	TGTGCCAGCAGTTACGGCAGCGGAGCGAACTACGAGCAGTACTTC
TRBV19	NA	NA	TRBJ1-1	CASSATGWGTEAFF	TGTGCCAGTAGTGCGACAGGTTGGGGCACTGAAGCTTTCTTT
TRBV30	NA	TRBD1	TRBJ1-1	CAWTKQGRGNTEAFF	TGTGCCTGGACCAAACAGGGGCGAGGGAACACTGAAGCTTTCTTT
TRBV7-9	NA	NA	TRBJ2-7	CASSFSQGGHEQYF	TGTGCCAGCAGCTTCTCCCAGGGCGGCCACGAGCAGTACTTC
TRBV5-1	once	TRBD2	TRBJ2-1	CASSASGMGSYNEQFF	TGCGCCAGCAGCGCTAGCGGCATGGGATCTTACAATGAGCAGTTCTTC
TRBV6-1	NA	TRBD1	TRBJ2-2	CASRMTGGDGELFF	TGTGCCAGCAGGATGACAGGGGGCGACGGGGAGCTGTTTTTT
TRBV18	NA	NA	TRBJ2-2	CASSPSQGTGELFF	TGTGCCAGCTCACCGTCTCAAGGCACCGGGGAGCTGTTTTTT
TRBV7-7	NA	TRBD1	TRBJ1-1	CASSNGQGRLTEAFF	TGTGCTAGCAGCAACGGACAGGGTAGACTCACTGAAGCTTTCTTT
TRBV7-6	NA	NA	TRBJ2-7	CASSSPGSSYEQYF	TGTGCCAGCAGCTCCCCCGGGTCCTCCTACGAGCAGTACTTC
TRBV5-4	NA	NA	TRBJ2-5	CASSLGGTRETQYF	TGTGCCAGCAGCTTAGGTGGGACGCGAGAGACCCAGTACTTC
TRBV7-6	NA	NA	TRBJ2-5	CASSSQLEETQYF	TGTGCCAGCAGCTCGCAGTTGGAGGAGACCCAGTACTTC
TRBV6-1	NA	NA	TRBJ2-5	CASSEAFQFQETQYF	TGTGCCAGCAGTGAAGCTTTCCAGTTCCAAGAGACCCAGTACTTC
TRBV6-5	NA	NA	TRBJ1-1	CASSYGSNSNTEAFF	TGTGCCAGCAGTTACGGGTCGAATTCCAACACTGAAGCTTTCTTT
TRBV2	NA	TRBD1	TRBJ1-2	CASSGRDRGNYGYTF	TGTGCCAGCAGTGGGCGAGACAGGGGTAACTATGGCTACACCTTC
TRBV30	NA	NA	TRBJ2-1	CAWSVRENEQFF	TGTGCCTGGAGTGTACGGGAGAATGAGCAGTTCTTC
TRBV29-1	NA	NA	TRBJ2-7	CSVGTYEQYF	TGCAGCGTTGGCACCTACGAGCAGTACTTC
TRBV19	NA	TRBD2	TRBJ2-2	CASSIGSGSITGELFF	TGTGCCAGTAGTATCGGTAGCGGGAGTATCACCGGGGAGCTGTTTTTT
TRBV18	NA	NA	TRBJ1-2	CASSPSGTYGYTF	TGTGCCAGCTCACCCTCAGGGACGTATGGCTACACCTTC
TRBV7-2	NA	NA	TRBJ1-3	CASSPGTKGNTIYF	TGTGCCAGCAGCCCTGGGACAAAGGGAAACACCATATATTTT
TRBV11-1	NA	NA	TRBJ2-7	CASSLAVRVSGEQYF	TGTGCCAGCAGCTTAGCGGTCAGGGTCTCGGGCGAGCAGTACTTC
TRBV11-2	NA	NA	TRBJ1-1	CASSFGGVNTEAFF	TGTGCCAGCAGCTTTGGAGGGGTGAACACTGAAGCTTTCTTT
TRBV28	NA	TRBD1	TRBJ1-4	CASSLTRQGVEKLFF	TGTGCCAGCAGTTTGACCCGCCAGGGGGTTGAAAAACTGTTTTTT
TRBV30	NA	NA	TRBJ1-2	CAWSGPGVNYGYTF	TGTGCCTGGAGCGGTCCAGGCGTAAACTATGGCTACACCTTC
TRBV2	NA	TRBD1	TRBJ2-1	CANRQGSYNEQFF	TGTGCCAACCGACAGGGGTCCTACAATGAGCAGTTCTTC
TRBV15	NA	NA	TRBJ1-6	CATSRARGPEASNSPLHF	TGTGCCACCAGCAGAGCGCGCGGACCGGAGGCTTCTAATTCACCCCTCCACTTT
TRBV30	NA	TRBD1	TRBJ2-7	CAWSGGGQGAREQYF	TGTGCCTGGAGTGGCGGAGGACAGGGGGCCCGCGAGCAGTACTTC
TRBV5-4	NA	NA	TRBJ1-5	CASSQDSNQPQHF	TGTGCCAGCAGCCAAGACTCCAATCAGCCCCAGCATTTT
TRBV5-6	NA	NA	TRBJ2-5	CASSLSGEAQYF	TGTGCCAGCAGCTTATCCGGGGAGGCCCAGTACTTC